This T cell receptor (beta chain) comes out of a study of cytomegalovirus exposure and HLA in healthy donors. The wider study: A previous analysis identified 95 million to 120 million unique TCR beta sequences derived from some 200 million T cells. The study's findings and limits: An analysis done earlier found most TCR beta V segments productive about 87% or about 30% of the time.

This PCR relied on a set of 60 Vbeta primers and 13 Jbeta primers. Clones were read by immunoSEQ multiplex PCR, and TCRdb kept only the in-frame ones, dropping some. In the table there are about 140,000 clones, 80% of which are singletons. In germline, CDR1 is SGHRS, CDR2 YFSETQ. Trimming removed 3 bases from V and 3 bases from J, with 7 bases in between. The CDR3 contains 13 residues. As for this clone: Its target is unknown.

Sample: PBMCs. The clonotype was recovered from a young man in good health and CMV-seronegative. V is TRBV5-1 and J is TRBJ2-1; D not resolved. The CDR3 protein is CASSSLSYNEQFF. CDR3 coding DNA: TGCGCCAGCAGCTCCCTCAGCTACAATGAGCAGTTCTTC.